This TCR beta chain is from a study of blood T cell repertoires in COVID-19. The trim removed 1 base at V and 3 bases at J, leaving 1 base unmatched. The CDR3 contains 14 residues. Germline V gene sequence: CDR1 LNHDA, CDR2 SQIVND (reference sequence). TCRdb's table, derived via immunoSEQ multiplex PCR, lists solely in-frame clones and lacks some. Seen here are hundreds of thousands of clones, roughly 85% observed once, and the top ten hold approximately 4.9%. The study recruited people aged about 18 to 90 years across approximately 25 US areas. People in the exposed group encountered a COVID-19 case within 2 weeks before entering the study.

The gene calls are TRBV19 and TRBJ1-2; TRBD1 aligns across 8 bases. The receptor was derived from a woman in her forties or fifties who had been exposed to COVID-19. The sample was PBMCs or T cells enriched from blood (not recorded which). The CDR3 protein is CASSIATGDYGYTF. Written as DNA, the CDR3 is TGTGCCAGTAGTATAGCGACAGGGGACTATGGCTACACCTTC.